These T cell receptor beta chains were read from a single sample in a study of cytomegalovirus exposure and HLA in healthy donors. Data came from immunoSEQ multiplex PCR; TCRdb stores just in-frame clones and leaves some out. Of 90,000 to 150,000 clones in the sample, nearly 80% are singletons; the top ten hold about 3.3%. Sequenced input: PBMCs. The receptors shown here come from a young woman in good health and CMV-seropositive. Each CDR3 is given with its conserved first and last residue. D genes are given only for firm matches. Size is stated for part of the rows, as once, few or many counts, or as a class when the clone is expanded.

V: TRBV11-1; D: NA; size: NA; J: TRBJ2-3; DNA: TGTGCCAGCAGCACCTCCCAACAGGGTCCAACAGATACGCAGTATTTT; CDR3: CASSTSQQGPTDTQYF
V: TRBV27; D: NA; size: NA; J: TRBJ1-6; DNA: TGTGCCAGCAGCATGAGGGATTCACCCCCCCACTTT; CDR3: CASSMRDSPPHF
V: TRBV5-1; D: NA; size: once; J: TRBJ2-5; DNA: TGCGCCAGCAGCTTTCCAAACCAAGAGACCCAGTACTTC; CDR3: CASSFPNQETQYF
V: TRBV5-1; D: NA; size: NA; J: TRBJ2-7; DNA: TGCGCCAGCAGCTTGGAACAGGCCCCCCACGAGCAGTACTTC; CDR3: CASSLEQAPHEQYF
V: TRBV15; D: TRBD1; size: NA; J: TRBJ1-6; DNA: TGTGCCACCAGCAGAGGTCGACAGGGAGAGCCCCTCCGCTTT; CDR3: CATSRGRQGEPLRF
V: TRBV5-8; D: TRBD2; size: NA; J: TRBJ2-4; DNA: TGTGCCAGCAGCTTAAAGGCGGGGGGCCTCCTAGCCAAAAACATTCAGTACTTC; CDR3: CASSLKAGGLLAKNIQYF
V: TRBV19; D: TRBD2; size: NA; J: TRBJ2-5; DNA: TGTGCCAGTAGTATGATGTCTAGCGGAGAGACCCAGTACTTC; CDR3: CASSMMSSGETQYF
V: TRBV30; D: NA; size: once; J: TRBJ1-1; DNA: TGTGCCTGGAGTGCAGGACAGTTGAACACTGAAGCTTTCTTT; CDR3: CAWSAGQLNTEAFF
V: TRBV5-4; D: NA; size: NA; J: TRBJ1-2; DNA: TGTGCCAGCAGCTTGGAGGGTCAGGGGGGCTACACCTTC; CDR3: CASSLEGQGGYTF
V: TRBV10-3; D: NA; size: NA; J: TRBJ2-1; DNA: TGTGCCAGCGTGGGGCAGGTGAGCTCCTACAATGAGCAGTTCTTC; CDR3: CASVGQVSSYNEQFF
V: TRBV5-1; D: NA; size: few; J: TRBJ2-1; DNA: TGCGCCAGCAGCTTGGAAAGCCTACACAATGAGCAGTTCTTC; CDR3: CASSLESLHNEQFF
V: TRBV6-1; D: TRBD2; size: NA; J: TRBJ2-7; DNA: TGTGCCAGCAGTAGCCTAGCGGGGCCCTACGAGCAGTACTTC; CDR3: CASSSLAGPYEQYF
V: TRBV2; D: NA; size: NA; J: TRBJ1-4; DNA: TGTGCCAACTCCAGGGAGGCGAATGAAAAACTGTTTTTT; CDR3: CANSREANEKLFF
V: TRBV5-1; D: TRBD1; size: NA; J: TRBJ1-4; DNA: TGCGCCAGCAGCTTGGCGAGACAGGGCCGTAATGAAAAACTGTTTTTT; CDR3: CASSLARQGRNEKLFF
V: TRBV7-8; D: TRBD2; size: NA; J: TRBJ2-3; DNA: TGTGCCAGCAGCTTAACTAGCGGGGGCCGGGATACGCAGTATTTT; CDR3: CASSLTSGGRDTQYF
V: TRBV6-6; D: NA; size: NA; J: TRBJ2-7; DNA: TGTGCCAGCAGCCCGACCGCGAGGGAGCACTTCAGGTACTTC; CDR3: CASSPTAREHFRYF
V: TRBV28; D: TRBD2; size: NA; J: TRBJ2-1; DNA: TGTGCCAGCAGTCGCGGGGGGACCTACGGGGATGAGCAGTTCTTC; CDR3: CASSRGGTYGDEQFF
V: TRBV5-4; D: TRBD1; size: NA; J: TRBJ1-1; DNA: TGTGCCAGCACCCAACCAGGGGGTAACACTGAAGCTTTCTTT; CDR3: CASTQPGGNTEAFF
V: TRBV20-1; D: TRBD1; size: few; J: TRBJ1-1; DNA: TGCAGTGCCCTGGACAGGCGAGATAGCTTCTTT; CDR3: CSALDRRDSFF
V: TRBV2; D: TRBD1; size: NA; J: TRBJ1-3; DNA: TGTGCCAGCAGGGCCGGGACAGGGGCTGGAAACACCATATATTTT; CDR3: CASRAGTGAGNTIYF
V: TRBV9; D: NA; size: NA; J: TRBJ2-7; DNA: TGTGCCAGCACTGGCGGGGGCGGTTACGAGCAGTACTTC; CDR3: CASTGGGGYEQYF
V: TRBV27; D: TRBD1; size: NA; J: TRBJ2-1; DNA: TGTGCCAGCAGAACAGGGGGCGCTGAGCAGTTCTTC; CDR3: CASRTGGAEQFF
V: TRBV5-1; D: NA; size: NA; J: TRBJ2-4; DNA: TGCGCCAGCAGCTTGGAAGGTTCGGGAAACATTCAGTACTTC; CDR3: CASSLEGSGNIQYF
V: TRBV28; D: NA; size: NA; J: TRBJ2-7; DNA: TGTGCCAGCAGCGGAATTCAGGCTATCTTC; CDR3: CASSGIQAIF
V: TRBV5-6; D: NA; size: NA; J: TRBJ2-3; DNA: TGTGCCAGCAGCTTGGGGGGCCCAGATACGCAGTATTTT; CDR3: CASSLGGPDTQYF
V: TRBV5-1; D: TRBD1; size: NA; J: TRBJ1-6; DNA: TGCGCCAGCAGCACGACAGGGCAAGGTGGAAATTCACCCCTCCACTTT; CDR3: CASSTTGQGGNSPLHF
V: TRBV27; D: NA; size: NA; J: TRBJ1-1; DNA: TGTGCCAGCAGTCCTACGCCGAGTACTGAAGCTTTCTTT; CDR3: CASSPTPSTEAFF
V: TRBV6-1; D: TRBD1; size: NA; J: TRBJ1-1; DNA: TGTGCCAGCACCGAGACAGGGGGTGGAACTGAAGCTTTCTTT; CDR3: CASTETGGGTEAFF
V: TRBV7-9; D: TRBD1; size: NA; J: TRBJ1-4; DNA: TGTGCCAGCAGCTTACAGGGGGGCCCAAATGAAAAACTGTTTTTT; CDR3: CASSLQGGPNEKLFF
V: TRBV6-5; D: TRBD2; size: NA; J: TRBJ2-7; DNA: TGTGCCAGCAGTAATAGCGGGGGGGCGCGCGAGCAGTACTTC; CDR3: CASSNSGGAREQYF
V: TRBV6-6; D: TRBD1; size: NA; J: TRBJ1-2; DNA: TGTGCCAGCAGTCAAGGACAGGGCTATGGCTACACCTTC; CDR3: CASSQGQGYGYTF
V: TRBV4-1; D: NA; size: NA; J: TRBJ2-7; DNA: TGCGCCAGCAGCCAACCTACACGGGGGTTATACGAGCAGTACTTC; CDR3: CASSQPTRGLYEQYF
V: TRBV5-6; D: NA; size: NA; J: TRBJ1-4; DNA: TGTGCCAGCAGCTTGGGGCCCCGGGTGGGAAAACTGTTTTTT; CDR3: CASSLGPRVGKLFF
V: TRBV7-9; D: TRBD1; size: once; J: TRBJ2-3; DNA: TGTGCCAGCAGCTTAGCGGATTCTGGGACAGCTAGCACAGATACGCAGTATTTT; CDR3: CASSLADSGTASTDTQYF
V: TRBV29-1; D: TRBD1; size: NA; J: TRBJ2-1; DNA: TGCAGCGTTGGTGGGAGAGAACAGGGGTGGAATGAGCAGTTCTTC; CDR3: CSVGGREQGWNEQFF
V: TRBV2; D: TRBD2; size: NA; J: TRBJ2-1; DNA: TGTGCCAGCAGTGAGGGACTAGCGGTTGGGCCCCAAACTAGTTACAATGAGCAGTTCTTC; CDR3: CASSEGLAVGPQTSYNEQFF
V: TRBV5-1; D: NA; size: NA; J: TRBJ2-6; DNA: TGCGCCAGCAGCGACAGCTCTGGGGCCAACGTCCTGACTTTC; CDR3: CASSDSSGANVLTF
V: TRBV6-1; D: TRBD1; size: NA; J: TRBJ1-3; DNA: TGTGCCAGCAGTCAGACAGGGTTGGGAGGAAACACCATATATTTT; CDR3: CASSQTGLGGNTIYF
V: TRBV7-9; D: NA; size: NA; J: TRBJ2-7; DNA: TGTGCCAGCAGCTCGGGGGTTTATGAGCAGTACTTC; CDR3: CASSSGVYEQYF
V: TRBV6-1; D: NA; size: NA; J: TRBJ1-5; DNA: TGTGCCAGCAGTGAATACAGAGCAGAGAATCAGCCCCAGCATTTT; CDR3: CASSEYRAENQPQHF
V: TRBV30; D: TRBD2; size: NA; J: TRBJ2-3; DNA: TGTGCCTGGAGTGTAGGAGCGGGGGGGGCAGATACGCAGTATTTT; CDR3: CAWSVGAGGADTQYF
V: TRBV27; D: NA; size: NA; J: TRBJ1-3; DNA: TGTGCCAGCAGGAAGTCGACAGGAGGCTCTGGAAACACCATATATTTT; CDR3: CASRKSTGGSGNTIYF
V: TRBV5-4; D: TRBD1; size: few; J: TRBJ1-2; DNA: TGTGCCAGCAGCGCACTACAGGGGCTCGGAGGCTACACCTTC; CDR3: CASSALQGLGGYTF
V: TRBV6-6; D: NA; size: few; J: TRBJ1-2; DNA: TGTGCCAGCAGTTACTCGATTATGGAGGGCTACACCTTC; CDR3: CASSYSIMEGYTF
V: TRBV2; D: NA; size: NA; J: TRBJ1-2; DNA: TGTGCCAGCAGTGCACGGAACGGGGGGCTCTATGGCTACACCTTC; CDR3: CASSARNGGLYGYTF
V: TRBV7-2; D: TRBD1; size: NA; J: TRBJ1-2; DNA: TGTGCCAGCAGCTTTAACAGGGGGCCATATGGCTACACCTTC; CDR3: CASSFNRGPYGYTF
V: TRBV4-3; D: NA; size: NA; J: TRBJ2-2; DNA: TGCGCCAGCAGCCAAGGCGGGGAGGTGGGGTCCGGGGAGCTGTTTTTT; CDR3: CASSQGGEVGSGELFF
V: TRBV5-6; D: NA; size: NA; J: TRBJ2-1; DNA: TGTGCCAGCAGCCGCGGGTTTGAGCAGTTCTTC; CDR3: CASSRGFEQFF
V: TRBV7-3; D: TRBD2; size: NA; J: TRBJ2-3; DNA: TGTGCCAGCAGTACCAGCGGGGGGGCCCTAGATACGCAGTATTTT; CDR3: CASSTSGGALDTQYF
V: TRBV6-4; D: TRBD1; size: few; J: TRBJ2-5; DNA: TGTGCCAGCAAAGACAGGGGCCGTAGTGAGACCCAGTACTTC; CDR3: CASKDRGRSETQYF
V: TRBV6-4; D: TRBD2; size: NA; J: TRBJ2-2; DNA: TGTGCCAGCAGGCGGGGGGCGGACACCGGGGAGCTGTTTTTT; CDR3: CASRRGADTGELFF
V: TRBV7-9; D: NA; size: NA; J: TRBJ1-6; DNA: TGTGCCAGCAGCTCCCCGTGGGAGGGAGGCTCACCCCTCCACTTT; CDR3: CASSSPWEGGSPLHF
V: TRBV6-1; D: NA; size: NA; J: TRBJ1-2; DNA: TGTGCCAGCAGTGAAAGGGGCAGGGGAGATGGCTACACCTTC; CDR3: CASSERGRGDGYTF
V: TRBV5-4; D: NA; size: NA; J: TRBJ2-1; DNA: TGTGCCACGGGAGTCTGGGGGGAACAGTTCTTC; CDR3: CATGVWGEQFF
V: TRBV20-1; D: NA; size: NA; J: TRBJ2-7; DNA: TGCAGTTCTTCTAAGTCCTCGGAGCAGTACTTC; CDR3: CSSSKSSEQYF